This T cell receptor (beta chain) emerged from a study of blood T cell repertoires in COVID-19. Measured with immunoSEQ multiplex PCR; TCRdb has only the in-frame clones, and not every one. The sample has more than 100,000 clones; more than 70% are singletons. V gave up 2 bases and J gave up 5 bases, with 7 bases separating them. The CDR3 covers 12 residues. This chain links TRBV12-3 or TRBV12-4 with TRBJ2-7; no firm D call. Sequenced sample: peripheral blood. The clonotype originates from a man aged 55 to 70 with acute or convalescent COVID-19. CDR3 protein: CASSLIIHEQYF. DNA of the CDR3: TGTGCCAGCAGTTTAATAATCCACGAGCAGTACTTC.